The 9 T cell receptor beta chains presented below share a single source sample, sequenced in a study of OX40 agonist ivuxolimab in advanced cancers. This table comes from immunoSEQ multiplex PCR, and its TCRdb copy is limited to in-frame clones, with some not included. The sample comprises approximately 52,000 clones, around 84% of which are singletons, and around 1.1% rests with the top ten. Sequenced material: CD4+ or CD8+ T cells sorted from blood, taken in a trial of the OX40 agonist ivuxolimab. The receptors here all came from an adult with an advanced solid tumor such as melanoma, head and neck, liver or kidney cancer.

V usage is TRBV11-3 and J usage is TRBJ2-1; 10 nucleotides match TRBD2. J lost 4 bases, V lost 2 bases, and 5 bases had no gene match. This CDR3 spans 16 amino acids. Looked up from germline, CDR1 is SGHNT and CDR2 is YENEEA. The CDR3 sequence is CASSLSGGAGYNEQFF. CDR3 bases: TGTGCCAGCAGCTTAAGCGGGGGGGCCGGGTACAATGAGCAGTTCTTC.

CDR3 sequence: CASSLRQGIYEQYF. Written as DNA, the CDR3 is TGTGCCAGCAGCCTTCGACAGGGAATCTACGAGCAGTACTTC. This rearrangement joins TRBV7-2 to TRBJ2-7; 7 bases are shared with TRBD1. Germline-derived CDR1 and CDR2 are SGHTA and FQGNSA. This CDR3 is 14 amino acids long. Germline trimming cut 5 bases from V and 3 bases from J; bases unmatched to any gene: 7.

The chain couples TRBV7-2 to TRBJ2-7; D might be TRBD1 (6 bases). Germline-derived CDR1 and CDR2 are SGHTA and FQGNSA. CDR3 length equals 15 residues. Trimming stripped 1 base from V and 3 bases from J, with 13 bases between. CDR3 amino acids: CASSLEGDTSYEQYF. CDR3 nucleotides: TGTGCCAGCAGCTTAGAAGGGGACACAAGCTACGAGCAGTACTTC.

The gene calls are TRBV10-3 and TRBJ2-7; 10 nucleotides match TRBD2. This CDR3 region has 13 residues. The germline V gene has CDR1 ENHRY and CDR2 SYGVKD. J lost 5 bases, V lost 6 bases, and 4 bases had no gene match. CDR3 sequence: CAIRLAGEHEQYF. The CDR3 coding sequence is TGTGCCATCAGGCTAGCGGGAGAACACGAGCAGTACTTC.

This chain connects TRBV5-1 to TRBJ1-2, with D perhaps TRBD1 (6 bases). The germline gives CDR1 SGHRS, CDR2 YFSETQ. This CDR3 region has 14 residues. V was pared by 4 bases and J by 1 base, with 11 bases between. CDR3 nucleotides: TGCGCCAGCAGCCCGGAGGACAGTAACTATGGCTACACCTTC. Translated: CASSPEDSNYGYTF.

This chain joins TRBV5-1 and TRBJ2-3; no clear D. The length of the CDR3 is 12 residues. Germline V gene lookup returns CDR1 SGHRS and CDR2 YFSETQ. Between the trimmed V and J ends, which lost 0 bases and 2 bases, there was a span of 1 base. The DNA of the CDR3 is TGCGCCAGCAGCTTGGCCACAGATACGCAGTATTTT. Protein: CASSLATDTQYF.

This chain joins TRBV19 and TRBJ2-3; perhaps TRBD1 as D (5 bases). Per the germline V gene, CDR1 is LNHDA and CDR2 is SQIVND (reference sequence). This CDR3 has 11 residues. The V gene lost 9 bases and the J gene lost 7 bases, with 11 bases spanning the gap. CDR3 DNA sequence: TGTGCCAGCCTTGGGGCTCATACGCAGTATTTT. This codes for CASLGAHTQYF.

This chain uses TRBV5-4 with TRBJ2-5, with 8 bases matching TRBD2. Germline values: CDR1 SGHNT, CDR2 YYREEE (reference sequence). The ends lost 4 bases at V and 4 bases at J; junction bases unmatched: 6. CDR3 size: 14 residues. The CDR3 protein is CASSALAGTETQYF. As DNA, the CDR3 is TGTGCCAGCAGCGCCTTAGCGGGAACAGAGACCCAGTACTTC.

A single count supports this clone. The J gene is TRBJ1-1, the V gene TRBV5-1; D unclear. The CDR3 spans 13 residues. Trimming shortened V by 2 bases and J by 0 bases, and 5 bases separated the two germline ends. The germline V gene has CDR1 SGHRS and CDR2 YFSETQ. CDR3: CASSFTLNTEAFF. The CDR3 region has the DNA TGCGCCAGCAGCTTTACCCTGAACACTGAAGCTTTCTTT.